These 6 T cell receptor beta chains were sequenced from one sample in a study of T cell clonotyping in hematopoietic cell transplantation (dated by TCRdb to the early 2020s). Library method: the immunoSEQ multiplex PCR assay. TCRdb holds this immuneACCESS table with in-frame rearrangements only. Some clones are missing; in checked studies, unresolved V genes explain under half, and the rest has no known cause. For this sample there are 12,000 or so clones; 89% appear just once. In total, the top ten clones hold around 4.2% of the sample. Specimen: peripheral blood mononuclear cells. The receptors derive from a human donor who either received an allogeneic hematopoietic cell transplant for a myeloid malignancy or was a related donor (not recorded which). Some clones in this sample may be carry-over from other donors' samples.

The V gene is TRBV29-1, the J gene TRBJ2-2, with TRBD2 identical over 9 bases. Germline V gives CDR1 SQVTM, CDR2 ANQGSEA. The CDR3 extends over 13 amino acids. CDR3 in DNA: TGCAGTGATCGGTGGCGGGGGGGCGGGGAGCTGTTTTTT. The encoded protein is CSDRWRGGGELFF.

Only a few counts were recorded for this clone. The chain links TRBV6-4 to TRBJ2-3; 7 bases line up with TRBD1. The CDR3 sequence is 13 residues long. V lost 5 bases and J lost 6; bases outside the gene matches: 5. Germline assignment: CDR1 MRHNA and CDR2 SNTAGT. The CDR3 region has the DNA TGTGCCAGCAGTTGGACAGGCGGGGATACGCAGTATTTT. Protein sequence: CASSWTGGDTQYF.

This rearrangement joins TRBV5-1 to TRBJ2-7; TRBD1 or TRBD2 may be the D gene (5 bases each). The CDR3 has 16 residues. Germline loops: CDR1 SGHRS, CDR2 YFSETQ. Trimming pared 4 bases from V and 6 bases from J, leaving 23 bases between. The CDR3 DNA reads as TGCGCCAGCAGCCCGACGCTGCCATCAGGGACCTCCGAGCAGTACTTC. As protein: CASSPTLPSGTSEQYF.

The DNA of the CDR3 is TGTGCCATCAGCCCGGGACAGGGTGGCGGGAACACTGAAGCTTTCTTT. This translates into CAISPGQGGGNTEAFF. V and J are TRBV10-3 and TRBJ1-1; 9 bases line up with TRBD1. The CDR3 totals 16 residues. V lost 6 bases to trimming and J lost 1 base; unmatched junction nucleotides: 9. Germline CDR1 and CDR2: ENHRY and SYGVKD.

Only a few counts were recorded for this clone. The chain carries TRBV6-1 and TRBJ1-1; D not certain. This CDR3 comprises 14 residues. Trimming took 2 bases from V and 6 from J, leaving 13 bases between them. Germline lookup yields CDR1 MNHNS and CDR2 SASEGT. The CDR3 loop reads CASSEYGEVAEAFF. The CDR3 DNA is TGTGCCAGCAGTGAATACGGGGAGGTCGCTGAAGCTTTCTTT.

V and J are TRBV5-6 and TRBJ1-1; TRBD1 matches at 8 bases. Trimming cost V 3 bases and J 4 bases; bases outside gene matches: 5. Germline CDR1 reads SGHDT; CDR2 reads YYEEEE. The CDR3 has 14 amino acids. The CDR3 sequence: CASSYRGGATEAFF. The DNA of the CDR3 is TGTGCCAGCAGCTACAGGGGGGGGGCCACTGAAGCTTTCTTT.